This entry lists 22 T cell receptor beta chains sequenced from one sample in a study of blood T cells in healthy people across ages (dated by TCRdb to about 2015). Library generation was performed with 5' RACE. For sequencing, an Illumina HiSeq 2500 was employed. A second PCR of roughly 7 to 11 cycles was performed with a sample-barcoded 5' primer and a J-beta primer mix. The public reads were quality trimmed at Q25 with fastp and then assembled into clones with MiXCR by TCRdb, keeping productive beta chains. A single entry per CDR3 protein holds the most common genes and DNA from its merged rows. Across this sample there are 650,000 or so distinct CDR3 sequences, with roughly half seen only once. Of the sample, 13% falls within the top ten clones. The specimen was blood. Receptors originate from an elderly woman in good health.

J is TRBJ2-3 and V is TRBV5-1; the match to TRBD2 covers 16 bases. Per germline, CDR1 SGHRS and CDR2 YFSETQ. The CDR3 loop spans 17 amino acids. Trimming removed 3 bases from V and 4 bases from J; junction bases left unmatched: 5. CDR3 nucleotide sequence: TGCGCCAGCAGCTCAGGGACTAGCGGGAGGGGCGCAGATACGCAGTATTTT. Encoded protein: CASSSGTSGRGADTQYF.

CDR3 DNA sequence: TGCAGCGTTGAAGAGGGCGGGGGCCAAGATACGCAGTATTTT. Its translation is CSVEEGGGQDTQYF. V gene TRBV29-1 combines with J gene TRBJ2-3, with D perhaps matching TRBD2 (7 bases). Germline CDR1 reads SQVTM; CDR2 reads ANQGSEA. V lost 0 bases and J lost 5, with 12 bases in between. The CDR3 extends over 14 amino acids.

This clonotype has a handful of counts. This rearrangement joins TRBV9 to TRBJ2-6; D call uncertain. The CDR3 contains 15 residues. CDR1 and CDR2 (germline): SGDLS, YYNGEE. Trimming removed 4 bases at V and 1 base at J, with 9 bases between. The CDR3 DNA follows: TGTGCCAGCAGCCCCTCCCCTTCTGGGGCCAACGTCCTGACTTTC. Its protein is CASSPSPSGANVLTF.

To note about this clonotype: With a much larger clone just one base away, this may be a read error. The gene calls are TRBV7-2 and TRBJ2-3, with D tentatively TRBD1 (5 bases). The length of the CDR3 is 15 residues. Germline V gives CDR1 SGHTA, CDR2 FQGNSA. The CDR3 region is CVSSSPGSSTDTQYF. CDR3 coding DNA: TGTGTCAGCAGCTCTCCAGGGTCTAGCACAGATACGCAGTATTTT. The complete variable domain, with remaining parts taken from reference TRBV7-2 and TRBJ2-3, reads GAGVSQSPSNKVTEKGKDVELRCDPISGHTALYWYRQSLGQGLEFLIYFQGNSAPDKSGLPSDRFSAERTGGSVSTLTIQRTQQEDSAVYLCVSSSPGSSTDTQYFGPGTRLTVL.

In the case of this clonotype: This may arise from a read error, as a much more abundant clone is one base away. This sequence joins TRBV20-1 and TRBJ2-5; D is uncertain. V was trimmed by 4 bases and J by 11 bases, leaving 20 bases between them. In germline, CDR1 is DFQATT, CDR2 SNEGSKA (reference sequence). The CDR3 has 13 amino acids. CDR3 residues: CSAIIGRKNEQYF. CDR3 sequence (DNA): TGCAGTGCTATTATCGGAAGGAAAAATGAGCAGTACTTC.

Points on this clonotype: Just one base apart from a much larger clone, this may be a read error. This chain connects TRBV7-3 to TRBJ2-1; maybe TRBD2 (5 bases). The DNA end lines up better with TRBJ2-7; the J call may be wrong. The CDR3 has 17 amino acids. CDR1 is SGHTA and CDR2 is FQGTGA in the germline V gene. CDR3 nucleotide sequence: TGTGCCAGCAGCTTAGATATCTCGGAGAGGGCCTACAATGAGCAGTACTTC. Translated, it gives CASSLDISERAYNEQYF.

Details on this clonotype: A much bigger clone sits one base away, suggesting this may be a read error. The J gene is TRBJ2-5, the V gene TRBV27; 8 positions agree with TRBD2. Judging by the DNA end, TRBJ2-7 fits better; the J call may be wrong. In germline, CDR1 is MNHEY, CDR2 SMNVEV (reference sequence). The CDR3 totals 15 residues. CDR3 sequence: CASSLRSGLVYEQYF. The CDR3 DNA follows: TGTGCCAGCAGTTTAAGATCGGGACTAGTGTACGAGCAGTACTTC.

This clonotype occurred many times. CDR3 DNA: TGTGCCAGCACCGGGACCCTCAGGAACCGGGGTGAACAGTACTTC. This translates into CASTGTLRNRGEQYF. This rearrangement joins TRBV12-3 or TRBV12-4 to TRBJ2-5, with D perhaps given as TRBD1 or TRBD2 (5 bases each). The CDR3 sequence is 15 residues long. Trimming stripped 7 bases from V and 11 bases from J, with 26 bases between.

This chain uses TRBV6-2 or TRBV6-3 with TRBJ2-1, with D possibly TRBD1 on 6 matching bases. Germline values: CDR1 MNHEY, CDR2 SVGEGT. CDR3 length: 11 amino acids. Trimming stripped 2 bases from V and 10 bases from J, with 6 bases between. The CDR3: CASSYGTEQFF. CDR3 DNA sequence: TGTGCCAGCAGTTACGGGACAGAGCAGTTCTTC.

This clonotype was observed many times. The chain couples TRBV28 to TRBJ2-7; 9 bases line up with TRBD1. Trimming cost V 4 bases and J 5 bases; bases outside gene matches: 9. Looked up from germline, CDR1 is MDHEN and CDR2 is SYDVKM. The CDR3 has 15 residues. The DNA of the CDR3 is TGTGCCAGCAGTTCCCCCGGGACAGGGATAAACGAGCAGTACTTC. It translates to CASSSPGTGINEQYF.

J is TRBJ1-4 and V is TRBV10-3; 7 nucleotides line up with TRBD1. This CDR3 has 16 residues. The V and J ends lost 5 bases and 0 bases, in that order; junction bases with no gene match: 6. The germline gives CDR1 ENHRY, CDR2 SYGVKD. The CDR3 is CAISTGQKATNEKLFF. The CDR3 nucleotides are TGTGCCATCAGTACGGGACAGAAAGCAACTAATGAAAAACTGTTTTTT.

The rearrangement joins TRBV7-2 to TRBJ2-5; 7 nucleotides align to TRBD2. Germline V gene data show CDR1 as SGHTA and CDR2 as FQGNSA. Losses at the gene ends were 11 bases for V and 5 bases for J; bases not matched to a gene: 17. CDR3 size: 15 residues. DNA of the CDR3: TGTGCCGGGATATCTAGCGCGGGAGTTGGGGAGACCCAGTACTTC. The encoded protein is CAGISSAGVGETQYF.

This clonotype appeared many times. The chain carries TRBV11-1 and TRBJ2-7, with D possibly TRBD1 on 6 matching bases. The J call may be incorrect, as the DNA end agrees better with TRBJ2-5. Germline CDR1 reads SGHAT; CDR2 reads FQDESV (reference sequence). CDR3 length: 14 amino acids. The CDR3 DNA follows: TGTGCCAGCAGCCTCACAGGGAAAGGAAAGACCCAGTACTTC. This encodes CASSLTGKGKTQYF.

About this clonotype: This could be a read error, since a much larger clone is one nucleotide away. The chain is built from TRBV3-1 and TRBJ2-4; maybe TRBD1 (6 bases). This CDR3 spans 17 amino acids. Germline assignment: CDR1 LGHDT and CDR2 YNNKEL (reference sequence). The CDR3 here is CASSQGTAMLAKNLQYF. DNA for the CDR3: TGTGCCAGCAGCCAAGGGACAGCTATGTTAGCCAAAAACCTTCAGTACTTC.

This clonotype was seen a handful of times. The chain links TRBV24-1 to TRBJ2-1; the D is unclear. The end of the DNA aligns better with TRBJ2-7, so the J call may be wrong. CDR1 and CDR2 from the germline V gene are KGHDR and SFDVKD. This CDR3 spans 14 amino acids. The CDR3 DNA follows: TGTGCCACCAGTGAGCCAGTCTCCTACAATGAGCAGTACTTC. Protein sequence: CATSEPVSYNEQYF.

The gene calls are TRBV5-1 and TRBJ1-1; D possibly corresponds to TRBD1 (5 bases). Trimming removed 0 bases at V and 1 base at J, with 13 bases between. The CDR3 length is 16 residues. CDR1 is SGHRS, CDR2 YFSETQ, per germline. The CDR3 region has the DNA TGCGCCAGCAGCTTGGGAGGGGTGATACAGAACACTGAAGCTTTCTTT. Translation: CASSLGGVIQNTEAFF. Full variable domain (missing parts from reference TRBV5-1 and TRBJ1-1): KAGVTQTPRYLIKTRGQQVTLSCSPISGHRSVSWYQQTPGQGLQFLFEYFSETQRNKGNFPGRFSGRQFSNSRSEMNVSTLELGDSALYLCASSLGGVIQNTEAFFGQGTRLTVV.

There are many counts of this clonotype. This chain uses TRBV3-1 with TRBJ2-1, with TRBD1 matching 8 bases. CDR3 size: 16 residues. The V gene's germline CDR1 is LGHDT and CDR2 YNNKEL (reference sequence). The trim removed 4 bases at V and 0 bases at J, leaving 5 bases unmatched. DNA for the CDR3: TGTGCCAGCAGCCTACGGGACAGGAGCTCCTACAATGAGCAGTTCTTC. It translates to CASSLRDRSSYNEQFF.

The CDR3 reads CASSAGTGDFNTEAFF. In DNA, the CDR3 is TGTGCCAGCAGCGCCGGGACAGGGGACTTTAACACTGAAGCTTTCTTT. The chain employs TRBV6-4 and TRBJ1-1; TRBD1 aligns across 10 bases. Trimming took 6 bases from V and 2 from J; bases not matched to a gene: 9. Looked up from germline, CDR1 is MRHNA and CDR2 is SNTAGT. The CDR3 contains 16 residues.

There are many counts of this clonotype. V usage is TRBV10-3 and J usage is TRBJ2-1; tentatively, D is TRBD1 or TRBD2 (5 bases each). The CDR3 has 13 residues. Between the trimmed V and J ends, which lost 10 bases and 4 bases, there was a span of 14 bases. Germline lookup yields CDR1 ENHRY and CDR2 SYGVKD. This chain's CDR3 is CATAGTAYNEQFF. CDR3 nucleotides: TGTGCCACAGCCGGGACGGCGTACAATGAGCAGTTCTTC.

Of note for this clonotype: A much larger clone is a single base away; this may be a read error. This chain connects TRBV7-2 to TRBJ2-1; D may correspond to TRBD1 or TRBD2 (5 bases each). The J call could be wrong; TRBJ2-7 is a better fit for the DNA end. CDR3 size: 14 residues. Germline V lookup: CDR1 SGHTA, CDR2 FQGNSA. The CDR3 DNA is TGTGCCAGCAGCTTACGGGGCCCCTACAATGAGCAGTACTTC. Amino acid sequence: CASSLRGPYNEQYF.

There are a few counts of this clonotype. The chain joins TRBV9 to TRBJ2-4; 12 nucleotides match TRBD1. Losses at the gene ends were 4 bases for V and 10 bases for J; bases not matched to a gene: 9. Germline V lookup: CDR1 SGDLS, CDR2 YYNGEE. This CDR3 has 15 amino acids. CDR3 in amino acids: CASSSGTGGADIQYF. The CDR3 DNA reads TGTGCCAGCAGCAGCGGGACAGGGGGCGCGGATATTCAGTACTTC.

V usage is TRBV14 and J usage is TRBJ1-1, with 10 bases matching TRBD1. The ends lost 3 bases at V and 6 bases at J; junction bases unmatched: 10. Germline V gene lookup returns CDR1 SGHDN and CDR2 FVKESK. The CDR3 has 16 residues. CDR3 loop: CASSHLTGGIYPEAFF. The CDR3 nucleotides read TGTGCCAGCAGCCATTTGACAGGGGGCATTTACCCTGAAGCTTTCTTT.